The entry below gives a single T cell receptor beta chain sequence along with its context. Its matching antigen is unknown. The sample is drawn from a study of blood T cells in healthy people across ages. This CDR3 has 13 residues. The V gene lost 0 bases and the J gene lost 10 bases, with 11 bases spanning the gap. Whole-study results and caveats: Significant beta diversity loss was already apparent by age approximately 40, declining roughly linearly. Long-lived donors carried more naive CD4+ cells and greater diversity than aged donors. Higher naive T cell percentage went strongly together with higher TCR beta diversity.

Sample-barcoded 5' priming and a J-beta primer mix drove a second PCR of 7 to 11 cycles. MiXCR, run by TCRdb on the 5' RACE reads, gives a single entry per CDR3 protein. The repertoire has 1.5 million or so distinct CDR3 sequences, approximately 43% of them found once; the top ten carry 4%. Input material: blood. The rearrangement joins TRBV12-3 or TRBV12-4 to TRBJ2-3; D is undetermined. This receptor was identified in a woman under 30 in good health. This CDR3 reads CASSLARGDAQYF. CDR3 DNA: TGTGCCAGCAGTTTAGCGCGCGGCGATGCGCAGTATTTT.